The 9 T cell receptor beta chains in this list originate from one sample, sequenced in a study of T cells in Graves' hyperthyroidism and ophthalmopathy. The TCR beta CDR3 regions underwent amplification using RNA transcripts as the source. The HTBI primer set drove a first-round RT-PCR of the TCR CDR3. MiXCR was run by TCRdb on the multiplex PCR reads, yielding one entry per CDR3 protein. The sample holds about 600,000 distinct CDR3 sequences, 13% to 15% seen once. The specimen was blood. These receptor sequences come from a woman aged 18-29 years with Graves' ophthalmopathy.

The V call is TRBV19, the J call TRBJ1-1, with D tentatively TRBD1 (6 bases). The CDR3 is made up of 15 amino acids. Per germline, CDR1 LNHDA and CDR2 SQIVND (reference sequence). The V gene lost 4 bases and the J gene lost 1 base, with 13 bases spanning the gap. CDR3 bases: TGTGCCAGTAGTACTTTAACAGGGACGAACACTGAAGCTTTCTTT. It is translated as CASSTLTGTNTEAFF. Looking up the rest from reference TRBV19 and TRBJ1-1 gives the full variable domain: DGGITQSPKYLFRKEGQNVTLSCEQNLNHDAMYWYRQDPGQGLRLIYYSQIVNDFQKGDIAEGYSVSREKKESFPLTVTSAQKNPTAFYLCASSTLTGTNTEAFFGQGTRLTVV.

The sample holds a few counts of this clonotype. This chain connects TRBV29-1 to TRBJ2-3, with 7 nucleotides matching TRBD1. The CDR3 is made up of 13 amino acids. The V segment lost 7 bases and the J segment 4 bases; nucleotides outside the gene matches: 8. The germline gives CDR1 SQVTM, CDR2 ANQGSEA. The CDR3 protein is CSATGVRADTQYF. The CDR3 DNA reads as TGCAGCGCCACAGGGGTAAGAGCAGATACGCAGTATTTT.

This clonotype appeared many times. The CDR3 DNA reads as TGTGCCAGCAGTGAACAAACGGCGCCGACAAGCTATGGCTACACCTTC. Its translation is CASSEQTAPTSYGYTF. This chain links TRBV2 with TRBJ1-2; the D is unclear. Germline V gene lookup returns CDR1 SNHLY and CDR2 FYNNEI. CDR3 length: 16 residues. Trimming took 2 bases from V and 4 from J, leaving 17 bases between them.

In its sample, this clonotype was seen a few times. The chain uses TRBV27 and TRBJ2-1; 13 positions match TRBD2. Germline V gene sequence: CDR1 MNHEY, CDR2 SMNVEV (reference sequence). The CDR3 runs 16 residues. J was trimmed by 6 bases and V by 5 bases; bases with no gene match: 7. CDR3 amino acids: CASSGPGLAGINEQFF. The CDR3 DNA reads TGTGCCAGCAGTGGCCCGGGACTAGCGGGGATCAATGAGCAGTTCTTC.

This clonotype was recorded at least ten times. The rearrangement links TRBV9 to TRBJ2-1, with D possibly being TRBD1 (5 bases). The CDR3 totals 15 residues. V shed 0 bases and J shed 2 bases, with 9 bases lying between them. Germline V gene lookup returns CDR1 SGDLS and CDR2 YYNGEE. As DNA, the CDR3 is TGTGCCAGCAGCGTAGACAGGAATCCCTACAATGAGCAGTTCTTC. It specifies CASSVDRNPYNEQFF.

The chain recombines TRBV29-1 with TRBJ2-3; no firm D call. Per germline, CDR1 SQVTM and CDR2 ANQGSEA. The V and J ends lost 0 bases and 1 base respectively, with 5 bases between them. The CDR3 is made up of 13 amino acids. The CDR3 DNA sequence: TGCAGCGTTGAAGAATGGGGCACAGATACGCAGTATTTT. Its protein is CSVEEWGTDTQYF.

Ten or more counts support this clonotype. This chain links TRBV27 with TRBJ2-1, with TRBD2 matching 12 bases. This CDR3 is 16 amino acids long. Germline V CDR1 and CDR2: MNHEY, SMNVEV (reference sequence). V trimming: 3 bases; J trimming: 5 bases; junction bases outside the gene matches: 5. For the CDR3, the DNA is TGTGCCAGCAGTTTGGCTAGCGGGAGGGTCCACAATGAGCAGTTCTTC. This codes for CASSLASGRVHNEQFF.

The rearrangement joins TRBV6-4 to TRBJ2-7; TRBD2 matches 12 bases. With V trimmed by 5 bases and J by 6 bases, 5 bases remained unmatched. Germline CDR1 and CDR2: MRHNA and SNTAGT. The CDR3 loop spans 14 amino acids. The CDR3 reads CASSQTSGSLEQYF. The CDR3 DNA sequence: TGTGCCAGCAGTCAGACTAGCGGGAGCCTCGAGCAGTACTTC.

The table lists this clonotype with a few counts. The chain combines TRBV7-3 with TRBJ2-2; TRBD2 matches 8 bases. Germline lookup yields CDR1 SGHTA and CDR2 FQGTGA. The V segment lost 3 bases and the J segment 4 bases; nucleotides outside the gene matches: 7. This CDR3 has 16 amino acids. This CDR3 is CASSFQAGDRTGELFF. For the CDR3, the DNA is TGTGCCAGCAGCTTTCAAGCGGGAGACCGCACCGGGGAGCTGTTTTTT. Complete variable domain (other parts from reference TRBV7-3 and TRBJ2-2): GAGVSQTPSNKVTEKGKYVELRCDPISGHTALYWYRQSLGQGPEFLIYFQGTGAADDSGLPNDRFFAVRPEGSVSTLKIQRTERGDSAVYLCASSFQAGDRTGELFFGEGSRLTVL.